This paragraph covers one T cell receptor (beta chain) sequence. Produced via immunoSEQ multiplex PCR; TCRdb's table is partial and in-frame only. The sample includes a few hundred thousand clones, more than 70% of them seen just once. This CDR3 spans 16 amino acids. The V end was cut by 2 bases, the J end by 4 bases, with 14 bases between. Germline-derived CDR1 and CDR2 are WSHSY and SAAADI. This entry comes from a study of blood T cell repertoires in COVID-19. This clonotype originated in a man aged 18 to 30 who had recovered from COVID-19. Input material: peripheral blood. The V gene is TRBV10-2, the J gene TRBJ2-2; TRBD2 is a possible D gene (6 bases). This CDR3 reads CASSELRGTSTGELFF. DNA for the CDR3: TGCGCCAGCAGTGAGCTTCGGGGGACCTCCACCGGGGAGCTGTTTTTT.